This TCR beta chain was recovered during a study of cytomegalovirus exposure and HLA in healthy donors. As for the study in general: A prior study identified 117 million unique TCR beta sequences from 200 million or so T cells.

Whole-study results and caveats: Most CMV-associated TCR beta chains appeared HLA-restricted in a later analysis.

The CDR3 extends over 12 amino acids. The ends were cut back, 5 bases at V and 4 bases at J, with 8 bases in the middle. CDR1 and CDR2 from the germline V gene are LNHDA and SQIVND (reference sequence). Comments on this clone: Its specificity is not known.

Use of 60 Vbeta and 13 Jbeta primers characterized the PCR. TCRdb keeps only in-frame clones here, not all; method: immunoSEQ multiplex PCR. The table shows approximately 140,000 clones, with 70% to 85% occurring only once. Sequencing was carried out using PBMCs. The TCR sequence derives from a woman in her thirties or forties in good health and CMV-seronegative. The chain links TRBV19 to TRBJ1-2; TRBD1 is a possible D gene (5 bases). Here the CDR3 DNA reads TGTGCCAGTAGTGACAGAACCTATGGCTACACCTTC. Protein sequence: CASSDRTYGYTF.